Listed below are T cell receptor beta chains from one sample, sequenced in a study of blood T cell repertoires in COVID-19. Data came from immunoSEQ multiplex PCR; TCRdb stores just in-frame clones and leaves some out. This repertoire shows 150,000 to 200,000 clones, roughly 90% found once; its top ten account for roughly 1.2%. The sequencing input was PBMCs or T cells enriched from blood (not recorded which). These receptor sequences come from a human donor with acute COVID-19. The donor label of this sample is uncertain. CDR3s include the opening cysteine and the closing phenylalanine or tryptophan. Fields, in order: clone size, D gene, J gene, V gene, CDR3 DNA, CDR3 protein. D genes are given only for firm matches. Some rows have no size entry. The others give once, few or many, or a class for an expanded clone.

clone_size: .; d_call: .; j_call: TRBJ2-2; v_call: TRBV7-9; cdr3_nt: TGTGCCAGCAGAAGGGAGATCGGGGAGCTGTTTTTT; cdr3_aa: CASRREIGELFF
clone_size: .; d_call: .; j_call: TRBJ2-7; v_call: TRBV19; cdr3_nt: TGTGCCAGTAGTCGGGCCTACGAGCAGTACTTC; cdr3_aa: CASSRAYEQYF
clone_size: .; d_call: .; j_call: TRBJ1-1; v_call: TRBV28; cdr3_nt: TGTGCCAGCAGGTCAAGTGGAGACACTGAAGCTTTCTTT; cdr3_aa: CASRSSGDTEAFF
clone_size: few; d_call: TRBD1; j_call: TRBJ1-1; v_call: TRBV30; cdr3_nt: TGTGCCTGGGGACAGGGGAACACTGAAGCTTTCTTT; cdr3_aa: CAWGQGNTEAFF
clone_size: .; d_call: .; j_call: TRBJ2-7; v_call: TRBV6-5; cdr3_nt: TGTGCCAGCAACCTATTGGACAGTTGGGCCTACGAGCAGTACTTC; cdr3_aa: CASNLLDSWAYEQYF
clone_size: .; d_call: TRBD1; j_call: TRBJ1-2; v_call: TRBV15; cdr3_nt: TGTGCCACCAGCAGAGCCGGACAGGGTTCGGGCTACACCTTC; cdr3_aa: CATSRAGQGSGYTF
clone_size: .; d_call: .; j_call: TRBJ2-2; v_call: TRBV18; cdr3_nt: TGTGCCAGCTCTAATGAGGGACATGGAGATTGGACCGGGGAGCTGTTTTTT; cdr3_aa: CASSNEGHGDWTGELFF
clone_size: .; d_call: .; j_call: TRBJ2-2; v_call: TRBV6-5; cdr3_nt: TGTGCCAGCAGTCTGACACGAACGAACACCGGGGAGCTGTTTTTT; cdr3_aa: CASSLTRTNTGELFF
clone_size: few; d_call: .; j_call: TRBJ1-2; v_call: TRBV12-5; cdr3_nt: TGTGCTAGTGGTCTTTTGGGGCCAGGGGACTATGGCTACACCTTC; cdr3_aa: CASGLLGPGDYGYTF
clone_size: .; d_call: .; j_call: TRBJ1-6; v_call: TRBV19; cdr3_nt: TGTGCCAGTAGTCCCGGGACAAACGCGAATTCACCCCTCCACTTT; cdr3_aa: CASSPGTNANSPLHF
clone_size: .; d_call: .; j_call: TRBJ1-1; v_call: TRBV12-3/TRBV12-4; cdr3_nt: TGTGCCAGCGGCCAGACTGAAGCTTTCTTT; cdr3_aa: CASGQTEAFF
clone_size: .; d_call: TRBD2; j_call: TRBJ2-1; v_call: TRBV27; cdr3_nt: TGTGCCACCACGGCTTCAGGGGTAGCGGGGGATGAGCAGTTCTTC; cdr3_aa: CATTASGVAGDEQFF
clone_size: .; d_call: .; j_call: TRBJ1-3; v_call: TRBV30; cdr3_nt: TGTGCCTGGAGTTCACCATTTAGCTCTGGAAACACCATATATTTT; cdr3_aa: CAWSSPFSSGNTIYF
clone_size: .; d_call: TRBD2; j_call: TRBJ2-1; v_call: TRBV11-2; cdr3_nt: TGTGCCAGCAGTCCCGGGGGGAATGAGCAGTTCTTC; cdr3_aa: CASSPGGNEQFF
clone_size: .; d_call: TRBD1; j_call: TRBJ2-7; v_call: TRBV5-1; cdr3_nt: TGCGCCAGCAGCCTTGGGACAGGGCCCTACGAGCAGTACTTC; cdr3_aa: CASSLGTGPYEQYF
clone_size: .; d_call: TRBD2; j_call: TRBJ2-1; v_call: TRBV7-3; cdr3_nt: TGTGCCAGCAGCCCTACGGGGGGGAATGAGCAGTTCTTC; cdr3_aa: CASSPTGGNEQFF